This T cell receptor beta chain was recorded in a study of cytomegalovirus exposure and HLA in healthy donors. The CDR3 is 16 residues long. Per germline, CDR1 MNHEY and CDR2 SVGAGI. J was trimmed by 7 bases and V by 0 bases; bases with no gene match: 6. Libraries were prepared by immunoSEQ multiplex PCR; TCRdb keeps only in-frame clonotypes and omits some of them. The sample contains about 270,000 clones, 86% of which appear only once. This TCR was recovered from a woman younger than 30 in good health and CMV-seronegative. The sequenced sample was PBMCs. This chain uses TRBV6-5 with TRBJ2-1, with 10 bases matching TRBD2. The CDR3 DNA follows: TGTGCCAGCAGTTACTCGAGCGGGGGGGCCGGGAATGAGCAGTTCTTC. Translating gives CASSYSSGGAGNEQFF.